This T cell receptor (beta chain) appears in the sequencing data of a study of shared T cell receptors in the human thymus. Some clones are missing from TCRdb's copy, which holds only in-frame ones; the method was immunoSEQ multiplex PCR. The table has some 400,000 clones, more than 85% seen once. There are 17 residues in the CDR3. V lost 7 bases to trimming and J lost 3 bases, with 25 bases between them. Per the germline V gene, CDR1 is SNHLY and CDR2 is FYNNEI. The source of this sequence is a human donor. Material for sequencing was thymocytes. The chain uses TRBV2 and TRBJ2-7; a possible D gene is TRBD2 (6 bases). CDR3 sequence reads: CASTPRELSAPHYEQYF. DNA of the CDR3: TGTGCCAGCACCCCACGGGAGTTGTCGGCCCCCCACTACGAGCAGTACTTC.